Following are 16 T cell receptor beta chains from one sample sequenced in a study of neurological immune-mediated disorders. Via MiXCR, TCRdb re-called the 5' RACE reads, giving one row per CDR3 protein. This table has around 80,000 distinct CDR3 sequences, about 9.3% appearing once. Sequencing was performed on PBMCs. The source of these receptors is a man in his forties in good health.

The sample holds many counts of this clonotype. The chain has TRBV7-2 and TRBJ2-7; no definite D call. Germline V gene data show CDR1 as SGHTA and CDR2 as FQGNSA. The V end lost 1 base, the J end lost 4 bases, and 14 bases lay between the germline ends. This CDR3 is 15 amino acids long. CDR3 bases: TGTGCCAGCAGCTTAGTGCTGGGTGAAGGGTACGAGCAGTACTTC. Translating gives CASSLVLGEGYEQYF. Variable domain in full (rest from reference TRBV7-2 and TRBJ2-7): GAGVSQSPSNKVTEKGKDVELRCDPISGHTALYWYRQSLGQGLEFLIYFQGNSAPDKSGLPSDRFSAERTGGSVSTLTIQRTQQEDSAVYLCASSLVLGEGYEQYFGPGTRLTVT.

This clonotype was detected many times. The chain is built from TRBV5-1 and TRBJ2-2; D is ambiguous. There are 14 residues in the CDR3. V gave up 4 bases and J gave up 2 bases, with 9 bases separating them. Germline loops: CDR1 SGHRS, CDR2 YFSETQ. The CDR3 is CASSRLGNTGELFF. Written as DNA, the CDR3 is TGCGCCAGCAGCCGATTGGGTAACACCGGGGAGCTGTTTTTT.

This clonotype was counted at least ten times. The genes are TRBV29-1 and TRBJ1-1; D is unclear. The germline V gene encodes CDR1 SQVTM and CDR2 ANQGSEA. Trimming took off 4 bases at V and 0 bases at J, with 9 bases between the two ends. CDR3 size: 13 residues. The CDR3 here is CSVAGTMNTEAFF. For the CDR3, the DNA is TGCAGCGTTGCGGGCACCATGAACACTGAAGCTTTCTTT.

This clonotype showed up many times. The rearrangement joins TRBV12-3 or TRBV12-4 to TRBJ2-1; D unresolved. The CDR3 contains 14 residues. Trimming pared 7 bases from V and 0 bases from J, leaving 10 bases between. DNA of the CDR3: TGTGCCAGCACTATTACGAGCTCCTACAATGAGCAGTTCTTC. Translation gives CASTITSSYNEQFF.

The chain links TRBV30 to TRBJ1-4; no reliable D call. CDR3 length: 13 amino acids. V dropped 2 bases and J dropped 8 bases, with 12 bases sitting between them. Germline CDR1 and CDR2: GTSNPN and SVGIG (reference sequence). The CDR3 DNA reads TGTGCCTGGAGTAAGGATTTGAGGGAAAAACTGTTTTTT. Amino acids: CAWSKDLREKLFF. Variable domain in full (rest from reference TRBV30 and TRBJ1-4): SQTIHQWPATLVQPVGSPLSLECTVEGTSNPNLYWYRQAAGRGLQLLFYSVGIGQISSEVPQNLSASRPQDRQFILSSKKLLLSDSGFYLCAWSKDLREKLFFGSGTQLSVL.

The rearrangement joins TRBV19 to TRBJ1-5; D remains unclear. V lost 3 bases and J 5 bases, leaving 8 bases between the germline ends. This CDR3 has 13 amino acids. The germline gives CDR1 LNHDA, CDR2 SQIVND (reference sequence). The CDR3 region is CASSMSLYQPQHF. The CDR3 nucleotides are TGTGCCAGTAGTATGTCACTTTATCAGCCCCAGCATTTT.

This clonotype was seen ten or more times. This chain uses TRBV5-1 with TRBJ2-5; 12 positions match TRBD2. The CDR3 has 16 amino acids. CDR1 and CDR2 from the germline V gene are SGHRS and YFSETQ. With V trimmed by 4 bases and J by 2 bases, 6 bases remained unmatched. This chain's CDR3 is CASSQGLAGPQETQYF. CDR3 bases: TGCGCCAGCAGCCAAGGACTAGCGGGGCCACAAGAGACCCAGTACTTC.

This clonotype was counted many times. This chain connects TRBV20-1 to TRBJ1-6; D call uncertain. The germline CDR1 and CDR2 sequences are DFQATT and SNEGSKA (reference sequence). The CDR3 length is 13 residues. V was clipped by 4 bases and J by 8 bases, with 12 bases between them. DNA of the CDR3: TGCAGTGCTATAAGATACTTTGATTCACCCCTCCACTTT. Translated: CSAIRYFDSPLHF.

This clonotype was picked up many times. The chain combines TRBV20-1 with TRBJ2-5; TRBD1 is a possible D gene (5 bases). Germline CDR1 is DFQATT and CDR2 is SNEGSKA (reference sequence). Trimming took 0 bases from V and 5 from J, leaving 13 bases between them. The CDR3 covers 14 residues. The CDR3 nucleotides read TGCAGTGCTAGAGAGGGGCTGATTGGGGAGACCCAGTACTTC. Its protein product is CSAREGLIGETQYF.

In this sample, this clonotype turned up many times. V usage is TRBV5-1 and J usage is TRBJ2-5; D might be TRBD1 or TRBD2, each matching 5 bases. V shed 2 bases and J shed 0 bases, with 17 bases lying between them. The CDR3 is 17 residues long. Per the germline V gene, CDR1 is SGHRS and CDR2 is YFSETQ. The CDR3 nucleotides are TGCGCCAGCAGCTTACGCTGGGACCACCGGTACCAAGAGACCCAGTACTTC. As protein: CASSLRWDHRYQETQYF.

This clonotype showed up many times. The V and J genes are TRBV12-3 or TRBV12-4 and TRBJ2-3, with unresolved D. The V end lost 3 bases, the J end lost 4 bases, and 5 bases lay between the germline ends. This CDR3 contains 12 residues. CDR3 DNA sequence: TGTGCCAGCAGTTTTTGGGCAGATACGCAGTATTTT. Its protein is CASSFWADTQYF.

This clonotype has ten or more counts. This chain connects TRBV5-1 to TRBJ2-1; 15 positions match TRBD2. The CDR3 totals 18 residues. With V trimmed by 3 bases and J by 4 bases, 8 bases remained unmatched. Germline V gene data show CDR1 as SGHRS and CDR2 as YFSETQ. The CDR3 sequence is CASSSGTSGGLWYNEQFF. The CDR3 DNA sequence: TGCGCCAGCAGCTCCGGGACTAGCGGGGGGCTATGGTACAATGAGCAGTTCTTC.

This clonotype was detected ten times or more. This rearrangement joins TRBV10-2 to TRBJ2-2, with D uncertain. The CDR3 sequence is 17 residues long. V lost 3 bases and J lost 4, with 18 bases in between. Germline-derived CDR1 and CDR2 are WSHSY and SAAADI. CDR3 residues: CASSDPPRPRATGELFF. For the CDR3, the DNA is TGCGCCAGCAGTGATCCCCCCCGTCCCCGCGCCACCGGGGAGCTGTTTTTT.

In this sample, this clonotype turned up many times. This chain joins TRBV14 and TRBJ2-7; maybe TRBD1 (5 bases). From germline, CDR1 is SGHDN and CDR2 FVKESK. CDR3 length: 16 amino acids. The V and J ends lost 4 bases and 1 base respectively, with 17 bases between them. The CDR3 protein is CASSPRRVGQSYEQYF. The CDR3 DNA follows: TGTGCCAGCAGCCCCCGACGGGTGGGGCAGTCCTACGAGCAGTACTTC.

This clonotype was recorded many times. The chain couples TRBV5-6 to TRBJ2-7, with D maybe TRBD2 (6 bases). Germline CDR1 is SGHDT and CDR2 is YYEEEE. V lost 5 bases to trimming and J lost 4 bases, with 22 bases between them. The CDR3 spans 16 residues. The CDR3 spells CASSLQGTPRGYEQYF. In DNA form, the CDR3 reads TGTGCCAGCAGTTTACAAGGGACTCCCCGGGGGTACGAGCAGTACTTC.

In this sample, this clonotype turned up many times. This rearrangement joins TRBV3-1 to TRBJ2-7; D may be TRBD2 (5 bases). V was shortened by 4 bases and J by 7 bases, with 11 bases between the two germline ends. The CDR3 totals 12 residues. CDR1 and CDR2 (germline): LGHDT, YNNKEL (reference sequence). CDR3 protein: CASSPRPGEQYF. The CDR3 DNA reads TGTGCCAGCAGCCCCCGCCCGGGGGAGCAGTACTTC.